The rows below give T cell receptor beta chains drawn from one sample of a study of beta chain features in type 1 diabetes. TCRdb keeps only in-frame clones here, not all; method: immunoSEQ multiplex PCR. The data contain 630,000 or so clones, about 14% of them singletons. The sequenced material came from naive CD4+ T cells from blood. Every receptor here comes from a man aged 18 to 30 with type 1 diabetes. Both conserved end residues are part of each CDR3. The D gene is left open where the match is weak. Where a row states a size, it is once, few, many or the class of an expanded clone; other rows omit it.

D gene: -; J gene: TRBJ2-7; clone size: -; V gene: TRBV28; CDR3 DNA: TGTGCCAGCTGGTCGGGGAGCCCCTACGAGCAGTACTTC; CDR3 protein: CASWSGSPYEQYF
D gene: -; J gene: TRBJ1-1; clone size: -; V gene: TRBV30; CDR3 DNA: TGTGCCTGGAGAAACAGGGTAATGGGCACTGAAGCTTTCTTT; CDR3 protein: CAWRNRVMGTEAFF
D gene: -; J gene: TRBJ2-3; clone size: -; V gene: TRBV30; CDR3 DNA: TGTGCCTGGAGGCCGGGACTGGCCGACACAGATACGCAGTATTTT; CDR3 protein: CAWRPGLADTDTQYF
D gene: -; J gene: TRBJ2-1; clone size: -; V gene: TRBV20-1; CDR3 DNA: TGCAGTGTCAATCCTAGTAGTGAGCAGTTCTTC; CDR3 protein: CSVNPSSEQFF
D gene: -; J gene: TRBJ1-2; clone size: -; V gene: TRBV7-7; CDR3 DNA: TGTGCTAGCAGCCCAGGGGTTGGCTATGGCTACACCTTC; CDR3 protein: CASSPGVGYGYTF
D gene: -; J gene: TRBJ2-2; clone size: few; V gene: TRBV5-1; CDR3 DNA: TGCGCCAGCAGCTTGGAAGTGAACACCGGGGAGCTGTTTTTT; CDR3 protein: CASSLEVNTGELFF
D gene: TRBD1; J gene: TRBJ2-4; clone size: few; V gene: TRBV29-1; CDR3 DNA: TGCAGCTGTCGACAGGGGGACATTCAGTACTTC; CDR3 protein: CSCRQGDIQYF
D gene: TRBD1; J gene: TRBJ1-1; clone size: -; V gene: TRBV6-6; CDR3 DNA: TGTGCCAGCAGTTACCCTAACAGGGGAAACACTGAAGCTTTCTTT; CDR3 protein: CASSYPNRGNTEAFF
D gene: -; J gene: TRBJ2-2; clone size: few; V gene: TRBV5-1; CDR3 DNA: TGCGCCAGCAGCTGGGGGGATACGAACACCGGGGAGCTGTTTTTT; CDR3 protein: CASSWGDTNTGELFF
D gene: -; J gene: TRBJ1-5; clone size: -; V gene: TRBV23-1; CDR3 DNA: TGCGCCAGCGGACCTAGGGGAGGTCAGCCCCAGCATTTT; CDR3 protein: CASGPRGGQPQHF
D gene: -; J gene: TRBJ2-3; clone size: -; V gene: TRBV27; CDR3 DNA: TGTGCCAGCAGTTCCGGGGGCACAGATACGCAGTATTTT; CDR3 protein: CASSSGGTDTQYF
D gene: -; J gene: TRBJ1-2; clone size: -; V gene: TRBV4-1; CDR3 DNA: TGCGCCAGCAGCCAAGATCGCGGCGGAGACTATGGCTACACCTTC; CDR3 protein: CASSQDRGGDYGYTF
D gene: -; J gene: TRBJ1-3; clone size: -; V gene: TRBV4-1; CDR3 DNA: TGCGCCAGCAGCCAAGATCACGGTCTCTCTGGAAACACCATATATTTT; CDR3 protein: CASSQDHGLSGNTIYF
D gene: TRBD2; J gene: TRBJ2-1; clone size: few; V gene: TRBV10-2; CDR3 DNA: TGCGCCACCACATCTCCTCCCGGGGGGAATGAGCAGTTCTTC; CDR3 protein: CATTSPPGGNEQFF
D gene: -; J gene: TRBJ2-1; clone size: -; V gene: TRBV20-1; CDR3 DNA: TGCAGTGCCCTGGGGCCCAGGGAGCAGTTCTTC; CDR3 protein: CSALGPREQFF
D gene: TRBD2; J gene: TRBJ2-7; clone size: few; V gene: TRBV7-9; CDR3 DNA: TGTGCCAGCAGCTACCTCGGGCGGGAGGATTACGAGCAGTACTTC; CDR3 protein: CASSYLGREDYEQYF
D gene: -; J gene: TRBJ2-7; clone size: -; V gene: TRBV25-1; CDR3 DNA: TGTGCCAGCAGTGAAGGGTACGAGCAGTACTTC; CDR3 protein: CASSEGYEQYF
D gene: -; J gene: TRBJ1-1; clone size: few; V gene: TRBV19; CDR3 DNA: TGTGCCAGTAGTCACAGGGCCCCGATGGGGACTGAAGCTTTCTTT; CDR3 protein: CASSHRAPMGTEAFF
D gene: TRBD2; J gene: TRBJ2-5; clone size: few; V gene: TRBV30; CDR3 DNA: TGTGCCTGGGGTACTAGCGGGTACCAAGAGACCCAGTACTTC; CDR3 protein: CAWGTSGYQETQYF
D gene: -; J gene: TRBJ2-4; clone size: few; V gene: TRBV28; CDR3 DNA: TGTGCCAGCAGGGTTGGTGGGGGACTTATAGCCAAAAACATTCAGTACTTC; CDR3 protein: CASRVGGGLIAKNIQYF
D gene: TRBD2; J gene: TRBJ2-1; clone size: -; V gene: TRBV5-4; CDR3 DNA: TGTGCCAGCAGCTTGGGACTAGCGGGGTTCCTTTACAATGAGCAGTTCTTC; CDR3 protein: CASSLGLAGFLYNEQFF
D gene: -; J gene: TRBJ2-1; clone size: -; V gene: TRBV29-1; CDR3 DNA: TGCAGCGTTTCTCAGGTAGCGGTGGAGGCGCAGTTCTTC; CDR3 protein: CSVSQVAVEAQFF
D gene: -; J gene: TRBJ2-6; clone size: -; V gene: TRBV5-5; CDR3 DNA: TGTGCCAGCAGCTTGGCTCAGCCTTCTGGGGCCAACGTCCTGACTTTC; CDR3 protein: CASSLAQPSGANVLTF